This T cell receptor (beta chain) appears in the sequencing data of a study of technical replicates of blood from four donors. Generated by immunoSEQ multiplex PCR, the TCRdb table keeps only in-frame clones and is missing some. This table has tens of thousands of clones, roughly 98% appearing once. V lost 5 bases to trimming and J lost 0 bases, with 17 bases between them. CDR1 and CDR2 from the germline V gene are SGHVS and FNYEAQ. The CDR3 contains 17 residues. The sequenced sample was T cells isolated from PBMCs. The receptor was isolated from a human donor in good health. This chain uses TRBV7-6 with TRBJ2-1, with D perhaps matching TRBD2 (6 bases). The CDR3, as DNA: TGTGCCAGCAGCCCCTTGTCGGGGAGGTCCTCCTACAATGAGCAGTTCTTC. Translating it yields CASSPLSGRSSYNEQFF.